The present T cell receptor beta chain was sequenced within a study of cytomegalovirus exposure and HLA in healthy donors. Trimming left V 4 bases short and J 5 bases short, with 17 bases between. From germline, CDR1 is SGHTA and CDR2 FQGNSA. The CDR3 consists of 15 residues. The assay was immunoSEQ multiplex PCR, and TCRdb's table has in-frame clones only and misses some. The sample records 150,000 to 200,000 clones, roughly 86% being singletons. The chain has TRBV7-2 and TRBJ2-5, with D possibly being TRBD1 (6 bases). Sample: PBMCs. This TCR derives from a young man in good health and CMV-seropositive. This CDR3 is CASSSPYRVGETQYF. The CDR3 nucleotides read TGTGCCAGCAGCTCGCCCTACAGGGTGGGGGAGACCCAGTACTTC.